The entry below describes one T cell receptor (beta chain). These data originate in a study of blood T cell repertoires in COVID-19. The wider study: Samples taken during acute and convalescent COVID-19 were collected in the United States, Italy and Spain. From T cells, B-cell-depleted T cells, or PBMCs came the material, which was cDNA or gDNA.

This CDR3 spans 13 amino acids. V dropped 5 bases and J dropped 1 base, with 8 bases sitting between them. Germline V gene sequence: CDR1 SGHTA, CDR2 FQGTGA. Authors' analysis steps: Cell counts per sample came from amplifying reference gene primers. The protocol was immunoSEQ multiplex PCR, while the TCRdb copy is restricted to in-frame clones and leaves out a portion. The DNA was the basis for D and trimming; V, J and clone size are from that table. The table has nearly 80,000 clones, 80% to 95% seen once; the top ten hold under 0.8%. The TCR originated in a woman aged 80 or older with acute or convalescent COVID-19. The chain is built from TRBV7-3 and TRBJ2-5; perhaps TRBD2 as D (6 bases). Sequencing was performed on peripheral blood. The CDR3 is CASSRDFQETQYF. Here the CDR3 DNA reads TGTGCCAGCAGCAGGGACTTCCAAGAGACCCAGTACTTC.